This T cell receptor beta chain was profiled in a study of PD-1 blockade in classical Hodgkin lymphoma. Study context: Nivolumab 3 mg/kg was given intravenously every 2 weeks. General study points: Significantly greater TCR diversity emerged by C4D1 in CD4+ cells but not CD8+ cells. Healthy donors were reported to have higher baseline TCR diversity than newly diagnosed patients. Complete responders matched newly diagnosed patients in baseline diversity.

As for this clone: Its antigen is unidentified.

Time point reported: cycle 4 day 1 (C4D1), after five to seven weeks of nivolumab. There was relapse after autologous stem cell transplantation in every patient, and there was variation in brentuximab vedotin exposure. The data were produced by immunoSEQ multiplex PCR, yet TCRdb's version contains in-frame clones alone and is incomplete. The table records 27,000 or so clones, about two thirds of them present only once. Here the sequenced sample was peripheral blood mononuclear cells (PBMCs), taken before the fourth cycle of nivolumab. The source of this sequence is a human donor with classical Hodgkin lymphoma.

CDR3 loop: CASRLAGVNEQFF. The CDR3, as DNA: TGTGCCAGCAGACTAGCGGGAGTGAATGAGCAGTTCTTC. The rearrangement links TRBV6-5 to TRBJ2-1; 11 bases are shared with TRBD2. V shed 6 bases, J shed 7 bases, and the junction held 2 bases outside the gene matches. Germline loops: CDR1 MNHEY, CDR2 SVGAGI. There are 13 residues in the CDR3.